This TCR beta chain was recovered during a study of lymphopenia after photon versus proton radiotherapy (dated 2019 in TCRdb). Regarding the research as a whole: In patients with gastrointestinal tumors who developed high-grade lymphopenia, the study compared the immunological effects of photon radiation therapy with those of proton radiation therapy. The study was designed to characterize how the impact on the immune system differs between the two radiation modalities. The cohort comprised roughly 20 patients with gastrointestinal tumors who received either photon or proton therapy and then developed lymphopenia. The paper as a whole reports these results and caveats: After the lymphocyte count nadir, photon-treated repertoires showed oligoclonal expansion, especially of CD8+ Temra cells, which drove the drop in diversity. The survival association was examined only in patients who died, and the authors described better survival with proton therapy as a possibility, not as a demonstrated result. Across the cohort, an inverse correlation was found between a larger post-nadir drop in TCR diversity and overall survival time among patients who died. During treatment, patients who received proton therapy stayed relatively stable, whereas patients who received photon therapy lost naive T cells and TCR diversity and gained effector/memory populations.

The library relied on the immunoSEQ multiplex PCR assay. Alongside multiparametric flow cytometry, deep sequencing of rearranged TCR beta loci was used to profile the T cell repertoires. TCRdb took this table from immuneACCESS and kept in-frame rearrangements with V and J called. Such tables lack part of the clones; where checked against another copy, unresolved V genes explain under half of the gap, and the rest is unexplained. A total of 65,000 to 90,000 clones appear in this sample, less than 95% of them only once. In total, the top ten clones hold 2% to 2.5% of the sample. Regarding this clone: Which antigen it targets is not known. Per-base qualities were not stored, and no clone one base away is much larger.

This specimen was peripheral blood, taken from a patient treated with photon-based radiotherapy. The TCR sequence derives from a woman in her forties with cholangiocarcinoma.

CDR3 protein: CASSSMLDGNQPQHF. The bases read TGTGCCAGCAGCTCAATGTTAGACGGCAATCAGCCCCAGCATTTT. This sequence uses TRBV7-9 and TRBJ1-5; a confident D gene designation cannot be given. Looking up the germline V gene (reference sequence) yields CDR1 SEHNR and CDR2 FQNEAQ. Reading from cysteine to phenylalanine, the CDR3 counts 15 amino acids. CDR3 DNA only is kept here, 45 bases in frame from base 1. The V and J ends are trimmed by 4 bases and 2 bases, leaving 12 bases between them.